This T cell receptor beta chain stems from a study of CD8 T cells in ankylosing spondylitis. Regarding the study as a whole: Disease-linked clones were reportedly significantly enriched in matched ankylosing spondylitis synovial fluid. The study identified a TCR beta motif of several highly homologous variants that appeared characteristic of ankylosing spondylitis blood.

From germline, CDR1 is SQVTM and CDR2 ANQGSEA. Trimming pared 6 bases from V and 0 bases from J, leaving 12 bases between. The CDR3 has 14 amino acids. TCRdb called the 5' RACE reads again in MiXCR, with one record for every CDR3 protein. This table holds about 540,000 distinct CDR3 sequences, roughly an eighth found once. This clonotype was recorded at least ten times. Its antigen remains unidentified. The specimen was blood, either unsorted or a sorted T cell fraction (not recorded which). The receptor comes from a male donor with ankylosing spondylitis. The V and J genes are TRBV29-1 and TRBJ1-3; D gene uncertain. CDR3 sequence: CSVRRRTSGNTIYF. DNA of the CDR3: TGCAGCGTGAGACGGCGGACCTCTGGAAACACCATATATTTT. The full variable domain, rest sourced from reference TRBV29-1 and TRBJ1-3, is SAVISQKPSRDICQRGTSLTIQCQVDSQVTMMFWYRQQPGQSLTLIATANQGSEATYESGFVIDKFPISRPNLTFSTLTVSNMSPEDSSIYLCSVRRRTSGNTIYFGEGSWLTVV.